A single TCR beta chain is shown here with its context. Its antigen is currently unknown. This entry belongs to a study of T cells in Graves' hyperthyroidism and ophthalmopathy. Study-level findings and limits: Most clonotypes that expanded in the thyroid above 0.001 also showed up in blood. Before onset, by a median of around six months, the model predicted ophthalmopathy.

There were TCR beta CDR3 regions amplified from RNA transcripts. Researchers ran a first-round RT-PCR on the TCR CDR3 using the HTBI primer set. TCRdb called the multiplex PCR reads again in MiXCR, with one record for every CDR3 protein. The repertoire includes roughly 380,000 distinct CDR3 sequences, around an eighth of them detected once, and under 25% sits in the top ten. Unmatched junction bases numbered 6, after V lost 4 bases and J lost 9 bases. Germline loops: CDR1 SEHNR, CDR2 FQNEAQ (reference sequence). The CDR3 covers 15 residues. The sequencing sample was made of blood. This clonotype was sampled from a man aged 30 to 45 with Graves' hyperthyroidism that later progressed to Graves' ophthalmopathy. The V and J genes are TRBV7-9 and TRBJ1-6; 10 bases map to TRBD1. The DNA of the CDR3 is TGTGCCAGCAGCTCCCTGGGGACAGGGGTTTCACCCCTCCACTTT. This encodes CASSSLGTGVSPLHF.